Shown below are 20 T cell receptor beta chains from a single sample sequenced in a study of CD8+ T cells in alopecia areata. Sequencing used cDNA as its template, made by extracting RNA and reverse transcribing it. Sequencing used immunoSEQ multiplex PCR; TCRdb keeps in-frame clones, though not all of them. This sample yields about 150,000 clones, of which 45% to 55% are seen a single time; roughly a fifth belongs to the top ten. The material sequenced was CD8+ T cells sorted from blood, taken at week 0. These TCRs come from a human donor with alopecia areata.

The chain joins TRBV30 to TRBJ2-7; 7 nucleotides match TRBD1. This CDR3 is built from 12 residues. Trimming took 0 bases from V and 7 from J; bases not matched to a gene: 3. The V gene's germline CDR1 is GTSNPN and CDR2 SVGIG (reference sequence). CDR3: CAWSVDRAEQYF. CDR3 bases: TGTGCCTGGAGTGTAGACAGGGCGGAGCAGTACTTC.

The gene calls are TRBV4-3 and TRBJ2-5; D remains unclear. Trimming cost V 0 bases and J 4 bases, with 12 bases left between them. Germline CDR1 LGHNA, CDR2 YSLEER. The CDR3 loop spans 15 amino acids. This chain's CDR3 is CASSQDVSDGETQYF. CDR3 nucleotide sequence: TGCGCCAGCAGCCAAGACGTCAGTGATGGAGAGACCCAGTACTTC.

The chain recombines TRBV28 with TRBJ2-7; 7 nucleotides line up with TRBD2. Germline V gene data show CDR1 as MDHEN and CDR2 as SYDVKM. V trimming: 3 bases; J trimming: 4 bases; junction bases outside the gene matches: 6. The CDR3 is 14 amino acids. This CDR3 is CASSLNGAGYEQYF. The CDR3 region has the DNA TGTGCCAGCAGTTTGAACGGAGCGGGGTACGAGCAGTACTTC.

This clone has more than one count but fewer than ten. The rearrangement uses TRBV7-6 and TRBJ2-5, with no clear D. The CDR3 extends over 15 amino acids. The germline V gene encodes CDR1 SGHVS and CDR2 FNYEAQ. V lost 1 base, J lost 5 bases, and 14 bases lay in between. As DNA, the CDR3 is TGTGCCAGCAGCTTAGAGTCAGGTGGTATGGAGACCCAGTACTTC. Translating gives CASSLESGGMETQYF.

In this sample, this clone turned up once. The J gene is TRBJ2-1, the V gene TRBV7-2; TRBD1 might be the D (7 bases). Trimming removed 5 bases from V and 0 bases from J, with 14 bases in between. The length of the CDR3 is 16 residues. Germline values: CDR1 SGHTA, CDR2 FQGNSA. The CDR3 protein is CASSPFQGGSYNEQFF. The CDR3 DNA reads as TGTGCCAGCAGCCCATTCCAGGGGGGCTCCTACAATGAGCAGTTCTTC.

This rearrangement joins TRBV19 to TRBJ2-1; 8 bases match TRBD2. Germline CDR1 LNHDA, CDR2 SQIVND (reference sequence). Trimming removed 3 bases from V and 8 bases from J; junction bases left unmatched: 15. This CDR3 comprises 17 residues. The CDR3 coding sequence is TGTGCCAGTAGTATTTCCAGCGGGGGCCTCAAGAGCCATGAGCAGTTCTTC. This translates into CASSISSGGLKSHEQFF.

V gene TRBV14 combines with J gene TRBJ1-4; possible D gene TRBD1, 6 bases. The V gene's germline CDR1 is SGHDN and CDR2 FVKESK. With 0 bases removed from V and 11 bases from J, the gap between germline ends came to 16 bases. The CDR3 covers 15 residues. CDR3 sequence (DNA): TGTGCCAGCAGCCAAGAGGGGACGGGGGGCCCGAAACTGTTTTTT. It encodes CASSQEGTGGPKLFF.

CDR3 in DNA: TGTGCCAGCAGCGTAGCCGGGGTAGCAATACCAACAGATACGCAGTATTTT. As protein: CASSVAGVAIPTDTQYF. The gene calls are TRBV9 and TRBJ2-3; a possible D gene is TRBD2 (5 bases). In germline, CDR1 is SGDLS, CDR2 YYNGEE. The CDR3 is 17 amino acids. V was pared by 0 bases and J by 3 bases, with 17 bases between.

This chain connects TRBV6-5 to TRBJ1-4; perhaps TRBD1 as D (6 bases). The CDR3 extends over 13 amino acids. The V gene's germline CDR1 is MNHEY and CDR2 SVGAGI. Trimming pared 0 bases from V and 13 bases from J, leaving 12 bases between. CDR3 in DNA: TGTGCCAGCAGTTACTCGACGGGGGCTGCACTGTTTTTT. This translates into CASSYSTGAALFF.

CDR3 protein: CATSRGTGAQGNEQFF. CDR3 in DNA: TGTGCCACCAGCAGGGGAACCGGGGCACAGGGCAATGAGCAGTTCTTC. The chain has TRBV15 and TRBJ2-1; the D gene is possibly TRBD1 (6 bases). From germline, CDR1 is LNHNV and CDR2 YYDKDF (reference sequence). The CDR3 has 16 amino acids. V lost 3 bases to trimming and J lost 6 bases, with 18 bases between them.

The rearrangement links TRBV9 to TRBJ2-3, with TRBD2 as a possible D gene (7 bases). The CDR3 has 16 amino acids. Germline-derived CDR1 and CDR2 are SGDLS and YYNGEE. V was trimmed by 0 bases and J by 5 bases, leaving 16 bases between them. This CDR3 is CASSVEGGGAGDTQYF. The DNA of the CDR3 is TGTGCCAGCAGCGTAGAAGGAGGGGGGGCAGGAGATACGCAGTATTTT.

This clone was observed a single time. The CDR3 DNA sequence: TGTGCCTGGAGTGTACGGGAAAATAACTATGGCTACACCTTC. This encodes CAWSVRENNYGYTF. The chain links TRBV30 to TRBJ1-2; D unresolved. CDR1 is GTSNPN, CDR2 SVGIG, per germline (reference sequence). This CDR3 is built from 14 residues. V dropped 0 bases and J dropped 1 base, with 9 bases sitting between them.

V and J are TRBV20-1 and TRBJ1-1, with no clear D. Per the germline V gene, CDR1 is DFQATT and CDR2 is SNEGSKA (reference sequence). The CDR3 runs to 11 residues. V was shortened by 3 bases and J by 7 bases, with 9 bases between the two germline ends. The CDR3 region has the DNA TGCAGTGCTAGGGAAGAAAATGAAGCTTTCTTT. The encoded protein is CSAREENEAFF.

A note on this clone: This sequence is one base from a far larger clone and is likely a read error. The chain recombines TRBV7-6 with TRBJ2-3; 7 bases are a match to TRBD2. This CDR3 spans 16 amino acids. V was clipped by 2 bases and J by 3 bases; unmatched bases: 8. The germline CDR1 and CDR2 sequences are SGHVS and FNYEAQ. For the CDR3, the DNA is TGTGCCAGCAGCTTAAGGCCCTGCGGGGGTACAGATACGCAGTATTTT. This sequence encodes CASSLRPCGGTDTQYF.

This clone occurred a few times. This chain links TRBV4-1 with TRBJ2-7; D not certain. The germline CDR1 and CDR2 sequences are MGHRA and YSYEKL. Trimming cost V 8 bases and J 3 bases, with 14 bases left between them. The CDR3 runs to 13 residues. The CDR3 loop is CASSRNLYYEQYF. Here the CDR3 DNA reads TGCGCCAGCTCCCGAAACCTATACTACGAGCAGTACTTC.

The CDR3 protein is CASSLGASPNNEQFF. The CDR3 region has the DNA TGTGCCAGCAGCTTAGGGGCTAGCCCAAACAATGAGCAGTTCTTC. The V gene is TRBV7-8, the J gene TRBJ2-1; D is possibly TRBD2 (5 bases). Germline assignment: CDR1 SGHVS and CDR2 FQNEAQ. This CDR3 contains 15 residues. V was trimmed by 1 base and J by 5 bases, leaving 12 bases between them.

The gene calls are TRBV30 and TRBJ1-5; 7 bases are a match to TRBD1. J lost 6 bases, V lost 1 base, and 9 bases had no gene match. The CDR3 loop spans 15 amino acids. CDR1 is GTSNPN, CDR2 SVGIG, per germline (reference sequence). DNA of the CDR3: TGTGCCTGGAGTGAAACATACAGGGGCGGTCAGCCCCAGCATTTT. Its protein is CAWSETYRGGQPQHF. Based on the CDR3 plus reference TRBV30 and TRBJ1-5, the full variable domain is SQTIHQWPATLVQPVGSPLSLECTVEGTSNPNLYWYRQAAGRGLQLLFYSVGIGQISSEVPQNLSASRPQDRQFILSSKKLLLSDSGFYLCAWSETYRGGQPQHFGDGTRLSIL.

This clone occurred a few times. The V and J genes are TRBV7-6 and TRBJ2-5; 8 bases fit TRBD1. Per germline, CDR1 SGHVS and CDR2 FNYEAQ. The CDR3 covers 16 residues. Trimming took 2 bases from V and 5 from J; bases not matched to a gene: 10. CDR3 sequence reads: CASSLKGQGIGETQYF. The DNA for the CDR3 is TGTGCCAGCAGCTTAAAAGGACAGGGAATAGGGGAGACCCAGTACTTC.

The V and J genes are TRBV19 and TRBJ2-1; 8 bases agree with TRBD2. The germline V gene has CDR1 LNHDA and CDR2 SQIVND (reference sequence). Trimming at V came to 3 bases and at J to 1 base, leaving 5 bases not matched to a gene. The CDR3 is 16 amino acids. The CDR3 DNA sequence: TGTGCCAGTAGTATGGGCGGGGGGTTTTCCTACAATGAGCAGTTCTTC. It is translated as CASSMGGGFSYNEQFF.

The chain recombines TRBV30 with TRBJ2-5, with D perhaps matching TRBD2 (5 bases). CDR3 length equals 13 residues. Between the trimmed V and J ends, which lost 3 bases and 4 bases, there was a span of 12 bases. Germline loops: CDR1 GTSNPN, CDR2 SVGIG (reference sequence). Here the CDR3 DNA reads TGTGCCTGGAGCCTGGGCGGAGGAGAGACCCAGTACTTC. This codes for CAWSLGGGETQYF.